The 30 T cell receptor beta chains given below trace back to one sample, sequenced in a study of breast tumors, draining lymph nodes, adjacent tissues. Breast cancer patients provided tissue from their axillary draining lymph nodes. TCRdb processed the multiplex PCR reads anew with MiXCR; each CDR3 protein has one entry. The table lists 180,000 or so distinct CDR3 sequences, 25% to 40% of them singletons. Sample: axillary lymph node tissue. These receptor sequences come from a female donor with breast cancer. Some clones in this sample may be carry-over from other donors' samples.

A few counts support this clonotype. Being one base from a much bigger clone, this may be a read error. This rearrangement joins TRBV20-1 to TRBJ2-3, with D perhaps given as TRBD1 or TRBD2 (5 bases each). The V end was cut by 2 bases, the J end by 4 bases, with 19 bases between. Germline lookup yields CDR1 DFQATT and CDR2 SNEGSKA (reference sequence). This CDR3 has 16 amino acids. The CDR3 sequence is CSARKYGGAAADTQYF. CDR3 bases: TGCAGTGCTAGAAAGTATGGGGGAGCTGCGGCAGATACGCAGTATTTT.

This clonotype showed up many times. The chain carries TRBV7-8 and TRBJ2-7, with TRBD1 matching over 8 bases. The CDR3 extends over 16 amino acids. Germline V gives CDR1 SGHVS, CDR2 FQNEAQ. The V and J ends lost 4 bases and 2 bases, in that order; junction bases with no gene match: 10. Written as DNA, the CDR3 is TGTGCCAGCAGCTCCGCCCCGTTGGACAGGGCCTACGAGCAGTACTTC. Translating it yields CASSSAPLDRAYEQYF.

This clonotype is judged medium-sized (0.01 to 0.1%). The chain uses TRBV7-2 and TRBJ2-7; D is possibly TRBD1 or TRBD2 (6 bases each). This CDR3 is built from 20 residues. V lost 2 bases to trimming and J lost 1 base, with 27 bases between them. Germline lookup yields CDR1 SGHTA and CDR2 FQGNSA. CDR3: CASSLNLQDREGLPSYEQYF. The CDR3 nucleotides read TGTGCCAGCAGCTTAAATCTCCAGGACAGAGAAGGACTACCTTCCTACGAGCAGTACTTC.

Only a few counts were recorded for this clonotype. The chain combines TRBV6-1 with TRBJ2-7; D gene unclear. Germline-derived CDR1 and CDR2 are MNHNS and SASEGT. V dropped 5 bases and J dropped 4 bases, with 12 bases sitting between them. The CDR3 extends over 13 amino acids. CDR3: CASSQNLPYEQYF. CDR3 sequence (DNA): TGTGCCAGCAGTCAAAACCTACCTTACGAGCAGTACTTC.

This sequence joins TRBV6-6 and TRBJ1-2; D perhaps matches TRBD1 (6 bases). V lost 5 bases to trimming and J lost 6 bases, with 19 bases between them. The CDR3 is 15 amino acids. Germline CDR1 is MNHNY and CDR2 is SVGAGI (reference sequence). The DNA for the CDR3 is TGTGCCAGCAGTGTAACCATAGCGGGGGGGCATGGCTACACCTTC. Its translation: CASSVTIAGGHGYTF.

This chain connects TRBV20-1 to TRBJ2-3, with TRBD2 matching over 7 bases. The V and J ends lost 3 bases and 6 bases, in that order; junction bases with no gene match: 12. The CDR3 is 15 residues long. The germline V gene encodes CDR1 DFQATT and CDR2 SNEGSKA (reference sequence). The CDR3 coding sequence is TGCAGTGCTAGTACGGGGGGATCCCAATGGGATACGCAGTATTTT. Translating gives CSASTGGSQWDTQYF.

This clonotype was observed many times. The chain joins TRBV2 to TRBJ2-7; 10 nucleotides agree with TRBD2. The germline V gene encodes CDR1 SNHLY and CDR2 FYNNEI. CDR3 size: 16 residues. Trimming at V came to 2 bases and at J to 0 bases, leaving 4 bases not matched to a gene. CDR3 sequence (DNA): TGTGCCAGCAGTGAACTAGCGGGGGCCAGCTCCTACGAGCAGTACTTC. Translated: CASSELAGASSYEQYF.

This clonotype was observed at least ten times. The chain is built from TRBV5-8 and TRBJ2-1; possibly TRBD1 for D (5 bases). The germline V gene has CDR1 SGHTS and CDR2 YDEGEE. V lost 5 bases to trimming and J lost 2 bases, with 17 bases between them. The CDR3 has 16 residues. CDR3 region: CASRPGPLTAYNEQFF. CDR3 DNA: TGTGCCAGCAGACCTGGTCCCTTGACAGCCTACAATGAGCAGTTCTTC.

This chain links TRBV10-2 with TRBJ1-5; 8 bases match TRBD1. Germline V CDR1 and CDR2: WSHSY, SAAADI. Unmatched junction bases numbered 11, after V lost 2 bases and J lost 14 bases. The CDR3 is 14 residues long. The CDR3 here is CASSETGTGNNEHF. CDR3 nucleotide sequence: TGCGCCAGCAGTGAGACAGGGACAGGAAACAACGAGCATTTT.

This clonotype was counted many times. The chain is built from TRBV6-5 and TRBJ2-1, with unresolved D. The CDR3 is 16 amino acids. The V end was cut by 4 bases, the J end by 0 bases, with 13 bases between. The germline V gene has CDR1 MNHEY and CDR2 SVGAGI. The CDR3 loop reads CASSLTRVSSYNEQFF. CDR3 bases: TGTGCCAGCAGTTTGACTCGGGTAAGCTCCTACAATGAGCAGTTCTTC.

This chain uses TRBV4-1 with TRBJ1-1, with 8 bases matching TRBD1. CDR3 size: 16 residues. V lost 4 bases, J lost 2 bases, and 9 bases stayed unmatched. The germline V gene encodes CDR1 MGHRA and CDR2 YSYEKL. CDR3: CASSPAGGRGNTEAFF. In nucleotides, the CDR3 is TGCGCCAGCAGCCCGGCAGGGGGCAGGGGAAACACTGAAGCTTTCTTT.

The rearrangement links TRBV12-3 or TRBV12-4 to TRBJ1-1; weak D call: TRBD1 (5 bases). V lost 0 bases and J 0 bases, leaving 5 bases between the germline ends. The length of the CDR3 is 14 residues. The CDR3 DNA is TGTGCCAGCAGTTTAGCCAGGGTGAACACTGAAGCTTTCTTT. It is translated as CASSLARVNTEAFF.

This clonotype was seen repeatedly, ten times or more. This chain joins TRBV2 and TRBJ2-1, with 7 bases aligning to TRBD1. CDR3 length equals 14 residues. Germline V gene data show CDR1 as SNHLY and CDR2 as FYNNEI. Unmatched junction bases numbered 6, after V lost 7 bases and J lost 3 bases. CDR3 bases: TGTGCCAGCAAGACAGGGCACAACTACAATGAGCAGTTCTTC. It encodes CASKTGHNYNEQFF.

J is TRBJ2-5 and V is TRBV7-2; 14 nucleotides match TRBD2. CDR3 length: 16 amino acids. With 3 bases clipped from V and 7 bases from J, the junction kept 7 bases outside the gene matches. Germline CDR1 SGHTA, CDR2 FQGNSA. The CDR3 DNA follows: TGTGCCAGCAGCTTGGCGGGACTAGCGGGGGATGGGACCCAGTACTTC. Translated, it gives CASSLAGLAGDGTQYF.

This clonotype appeared a few times. V usage is TRBV6-2 or TRBV6-3 and J usage is TRBJ2-2; possible D gene TRBD2, 5 bases. V shed 6 bases and J shed 2 bases, with 16 bases lying between them. The CDR3 totals 16 residues. Germline V gene lookup returns CDR1 MNHEY and CDR2 SVGEGT. The CDR3 is CASSFTRNKNTGELFF. DNA of the CDR3: TGTGCCAGCAGCTTCACTAGGAACAAAAACACCGGGGAGCTGTTTTTT.

This rearrangement joins TRBV5-1 to TRBJ1-1; 9 nucleotides line up with TRBD1. The V gene end was trimmed by 3 bases and the J gene end by 5 bases; junction bases not matched to a gene: 11. The CDR3 is 16 residues long. Germline V gene sequence: CDR1 SGHRS, CDR2 YFSETQ. This chain's CDR3 is CASSSGRTGARTEAFF. The DNA of the CDR3 is TGCGCCAGCAGCTCAGGAAGGACAGGGGCGCGGACTGAAGCTTTCTTT.

There are many counts of this clonotype. V usage is TRBV24-1 and J usage is TRBJ1-4; no clear D gene. From germline, CDR1 is KGHDR and CDR2 SFDVKD. The CDR3 loop spans 17 amino acids. The V end was cut by 4 bases, the J end by 3 bases, with 17 bases between. The DNA for the CDR3 is TGTGCCACCAGTGACTTGACATGTCAGAGGGCTAATGAAAAACTGTTTTTT. Translating it yields CATSDLTCQRANEKLFF.

This clonotype was observed a handful of times. This chain links TRBV18 with TRBJ2-2; the match to TRBD1 covers 7 bases. CDR1 KGHSH and CDR2 LQKENI come from the germline V gene. V dropped 2 bases and J dropped 4; count of bases not matched to a gene: 7. This CDR3 spans 16 amino acids. CDR3: CASSPSTGWTTGELFF. CDR3 coding DNA: TGTGCCAGCTCACCATCGACAGGGTGGACCACCGGGGAGCTGTTTTTT. Drawing the rest from reference TRBV18 and TRBJ2-2, the complete variable domain is NAGVMQNPRHLVRRRGQEARLRCSPMKGHSHVYWYRQLPEEGLKFMVYLQKENIIDESGMPKERFSAEFPKEGPSILRIQQVVRGDSAAYFCASSPSTGWTTGELFFGEGSRLTVL.

In this sample, this clonotype turned up once. The chain links TRBV7-2 to TRBJ2-5, with D unresolved. V was cut by 3 bases and J by 2 bases, with 7 bases left in between. CDR3 length: 13 amino acids. Germline V gene sequence: CDR1 SGHTA, CDR2 FQGNSA. CDR3 protein: CASSLEFQETQYF. Here the CDR3 DNA reads TGTGCCAGCAGCTTGGAATTTCAAGAGACCCAGTACTTC.

This clonotype occurred many times. The chain uses TRBV27 and TRBJ1-6, with 7 bases fitting TRBD1. This CDR3 is built from 16 residues. Germline CDR1 and CDR2: MNHEY and SMNVEV (reference sequence). V lost 5 bases to trimming and J lost 9 bases; unmatched junction nucleotides: 13. CDR3 loop: CASSTISGTATSPLHF. In DNA form, the CDR3 reads TGTGCCAGCAGTACTATCTCCGGGACAGCCACTTCACCCCTCCACTTT.

This clonotype was recorded at least ten times. This chain links TRBV11-3 with TRBJ2-5; possibly TRBD1 for D (6 bases). This CDR3 has 15 residues. CDR1 and CDR2 (germline): SGHNT, YENEEA. Trimming shortened V by 4 bases and J by 2 bases, and 14 bases separated the two germline ends. The CDR3 is CASSSNTGSQETQYF. Written as DNA, the CDR3 is TGTGCCAGCAGCTCAAATACAGGGAGTCAAGAGACCCAGTACTTC. Supplemented by reference TRBV11-3 and TRBJ2-5, the full variable domain reads EAGVVQSPRYKIIEKKQPVAFWCNPISGHNTLYWYLQNLGQGPELLIRYENEEAVDDSQLPKDRFSAERLKGVDSTLKIQPAELGDSAVYLCASSSNTGSQETQYFGPGTRLLVL.

The sample holds many counts of this clonotype. This chain joins TRBV20-1 and TRBJ2-6; D ambiguous. V was shortened by 5 bases and J by 0 bases, with 14 bases between the two germline ends. In germline, CDR1 is DFQATT, CDR2 SNEGSKA (reference sequence). This CDR3 is built from 16 residues. In DNA form, the CDR3 reads TGCAGTGCTGAATCGGACGGTAGCTCTGGGGCCAACGTCCTGACTTTC. Amino acid sequence: CSAESDGSSGANVLTF.

This clonotype is a singleton in its sample. A junction boundary mismatches the germline segment, possibly from a read error. This chain links TRBV20-1 with TRBJ2-1, with D maybe TRBD1 (7 bases). Per germline, CDR1 DFQATT and CDR2 SNEGSKA (reference sequence). This CDR3 comprises 17 residues. CDR3 DNA: TGCAGTGCTAGAGATCGGCGCGGGACAGCGGTCGGGATAGAGCGGTTCTTC. Encoded protein: CSARDRRGTAVGIERFF.

The chain carries TRBV15 and TRBJ1-2, with 11 nucleotides matching TRBD1. V trimming: 3 bases; J trimming: 7 bases; junction bases outside the gene matches: 7. Germline CDR1 LNHNV, CDR2 YYDKDF (reference sequence). CDR3 length equals 15 residues. This chain's CDR3 is CATSSPLGTGGGYTF. In nucleotides, the CDR3 is TGTGCCACCAGCAGCCCTCTTGGGACAGGGGGTGGCTACACCTTC.

The chain carries TRBV20-1 and TRBJ2-3; the match to TRBD2 covers 12 bases. Germline trimming cut 6 bases from V and 9 bases from J; bases unmatched to any gene: 10. In germline, CDR1 is DFQATT, CDR2 SNEGSKA (reference sequence). This CDR3 spans 14 amino acids. Written as DNA, the CDR3 is TGCAGTGCAAGCCCTACTAGCGGGGGGCGAACGCAGTATTTT. Protein sequence: CSASPTSGGRTQYF.

V is TRBV20-1 and J is TRBJ1-2; 12 bases are shared with TRBD1. J gave up 5 bases and V 3 bases, and 16 bases lay outside the gene matches. CDR3 length equals 18 residues. Germline V lookup: CDR1 DFQATT, CDR2 SNEGSKA (reference sequence). For the CDR3, the DNA is TGCAGTGCTAGCCGGGGACAGGGGGCGCATACTTTCCGGTATGGCTACACCTTC. Protein sequence: CSASRGQGAHTFRYGYTF.

In regard to this clonotype: One end of the junction does not line up with germline, which may come from a read error. In nucleotides, the CDR3 is TGTGCCAGCAGCTTGCCGAACACCGGGGAGCTGTCTTGG. Translating it yields CASSLPNTGELSW. The V call is TRBV7-9, the J call TRBJ2-2, with a weak D call TRBD2 (5 bases). Looked up from germline, CDR1 is SEHNR and CDR2 is FQNEAQ (reference sequence). This CDR3 spans 13 amino acids.

The V gene is TRBV6-6, the J gene TRBJ1-5; TRBD1 matches at 7 bases. After removal of 8 bases from V and 6 bases from J, the junction contained 10 bases not matched to a gene. The CDR3 totals 14 residues. CDR1 is MNHNY, CDR2 SVGAGI, per germline (reference sequence). CDR3 residues: CASGHYRDSQPQHF. The CDR3 region has the DNA TGTGCCAGCGGGCATTACAGGGACAGTCAGCCCCAGCATTTT.

Worth noting for this clonotype: A much more abundant neighbour one base away suggests this may be a read error. The genes are TRBV12-3 or TRBV12-4 and TRBJ2-3; 13 bases line up with TRBD2. This CDR3 is 14 amino acids long. V trimming: 5 bases; J trimming: 5 bases; junction bases outside the gene matches: 1. CDR3 DNA sequence: TGTGCCAGCAGTCGGACTAGCGGGAGAGATACGCAGTATTTT. Translated, it gives CASSRTSGRDTQYF.

The table lists this clonotype with many counts. This chain connects TRBV5-1 to TRBJ1-4; TRBD1 agrees at 8 bases. The CDR3 is 15 amino acids. The V and J ends lost 4 bases and 3 bases, in that order; junction bases with no gene match: 5. Germline V lookup: CDR1 SGHRS, CDR2 YFSETQ. This CDR3 is CASSGDRGANEKLFF. In nucleotides, the CDR3 is TGCGCCAGCAGCGGCGACAGGGGAGCTAATGAAAAACTGTTTTTT.